These T cell receptor beta chains were read from a single sample in a study of blood T cells in healthy people across ages. TCRdb recomputed calls from the 5' RACE reads with MiXCR, one row per CDR3 protein. The sample contains around 2 million distinct CDR3 sequences, about 39% of which appear only once. Sequenced input: blood. The receptors were sampled from a human donor in good health. Both conserved end residues are part of each CDR3. D genes are given only for firm matches. Clone size is stated in some rows and not others, as once, few, many or a class when expanded.

CAISEIGGDEKLFF,TGTGCCATCAGTGAGATAGGAGGGGATGAAAAACTGTTTTTT,TRBV10-3,.,TRBJ1-4,few
CASSLQGARSGANVRTF,TGTGCCAGCAGCTTGCAGGGGGCGCGTTCTGGGGCCAACGTCCGGACTTTC,TRBV7-2,TRBD1,TRBJ2-6,few
CSARDAGPKNIQYF,TGCAGTGCTAGAGATGCGGGCCCCAAAAACATTCAGTACTTC,TRBV20-1,.,TRBJ2-4,.
CSARPTGNRELFF,TGCAGTGCTAGGCCTACAGGGAACAGGGAGCTGTTTTTT,TRBV20-1,.,TRBJ2-2,many
CATSDRVSGANVLTF,TGTGCCACCAGTGATCGAGTCTCTGGGGCCAACGTCCTGACTTTC,TRBV24-1,.,TRBJ2-6,few
CASSQEGTGTNQPQHF,TGCGCCAGCAGCCAGGAAGGAACAGGGACCAATCAGCCCCAGCATTTT,TRBV4-1,.,TRBJ1-5,once
CSVELIGNEQYF,TGCAGCGTTGAACTGATCGGTAACGAGCAGTACTTC,TRBV29-1,.,TRBJ2-7,few
CASSLGQGVSYEQFF,TGTGCCAGCAGCCTCGGACAGGGGGTTTCCTACGAGCAGTTCTTC,TRBV7-2,TRBD1,TRBJ2-1,.
CASTITSGQETQYF,TGTGCCAGCACAATAACTAGCGGCCAAGAGACCCAGTACTTC,TRBV2,TRBD2,TRBJ2-5,few
CASRDSENSPLHF,TGCGCCAGCCGGGACAGCGAGAATTCACCCCTCCACTTT,TRBV5-1,TRBD1,TRBJ1-6,.
CSASNSYGYTF,TGCAGTGCTAGTAACTCCTATGGCTACACCTTC,TRBV20-1,.,TRBJ1-2,many
CASRPLGISNQPQHF,TGTGCCAGCAGGCCCTTAGGGATAAGCAATCAGCCCCAGCATTTT,TRBV6-6,.,TRBJ1-5,few
CATRDSAPTNEQFF,TGTGCCACGAGGGACAGCGCTCCCACCAATGAGCAGTTCTTC,TRBV2,TRBD1,TRBJ2-1,.
CSAQPSSGAETQYF,TGCAGTGCCCAACCTTCTAGCGGGGCCGAGACCCAGTACTTC,TRBV20-1,TRBD2,TRBJ2-5,.
CASSPRGDSGETQYF,TGTGCCAGCAGCCCCAGGGGGGACTCGGGGGAGACCCAGTACTTC,TRBV3-1,.,TRBJ2-5,few
CASSSIGVLAKNIQYF,TGTGCCAGCAGTTCTATAGGGGTTTTGGCCAAAAACATTCAGTACTTC,TRBV6-5,.,TRBJ2-4,many
CATRDQVRQPQHF,TGTGCCACCAGGGATCAGGTTCGTCAGCCCCAGCATTTT,TRBV19,.,TRBJ1-5,.
CSYRGSPYNEQFF,TGCAGTTACAGGGGAAGCCCTTACAATGAGCAGTTCTTC,TRBV20-1,TRBD1,TRBJ2-1,few
CASRQSGGLYGYTF,TGTGCCAGCAGGCAATCAGGGGGCCTATATGGCTACACCTTC,TRBV27,TRBD1,TRBJ1-2,.
CSAGRDFDNEQFF,TGCAGTGCTGGCCGGGACTTTGACAATGAGCAGTTCTTC,TRBV20-1,.,TRBJ2-1,.
CASSPAAGERTDTQYF,TGTGCCAGCAGTCCGGCGGCGGGGGAGAGGACAGATACGCAGTATTTT,TRBV27,TRBD2,TRBJ2-3,.
CASSDPRGAAFF,TGTGCCAGCAGTGACCCCAGGGGAGCAGCTTTCTTT,TRBV6-4,.,TRBJ1-1,.
CSVSAGGPSSYNEQFF,TGCAGCGTTTCGGCGGGGGGTCCCAGCTCCTACAATGAGCAGTTCTTC,TRBV29-1,TRBD2,TRBJ2-1,.
CSAREGRQKYEQYF,TGCAGTGCTAGAGAAGGGCGACAGAAATACGAGCAGTACTTC,TRBV20-1,.,TRBJ2-7,.
CASSSPKGLADLYEQYF,TGTGCCAGCAGCTCCCCGAAGGGACTAGCGGACCTCTACGAGCAGTACTTC,TRBV7-9,TRBD2,TRBJ2-7,.
CASSVRIGGIQETQYF,TGTGCCAGCAGCGTACGTATAGGGGGGATCCAAGAGACCCAGTACTTC,TRBV9,.,TRBJ2-5,.
CARLRTPNTDTQYF,TGTGCCAGGCTAAGAACACCGAACACAGATACGCAGTATTTT,TRBV12-3/TRBV12-4,.,TRBJ2-3,many
CASSYNAGGEGSRNEQFF,TGTGCCAGCAGTTACAATGCCGGAGGTGAAGGGAGCCGGAATGAGCAGTTCTTC,TRBV6-6,.,TRBJ2-1,few
CSASNPGQVGQYF,TGCAGTGCTTCCAACCCGGGACAGGTCGGGCAGTACTTC,TRBV20-1,TRBD1,TRBJ2-7,many
CSVRRGIQETQYF,TGCAGCGTCCGCCGGGGCATCCAAGAGACCCAGTACTTC,TRBV29-1,.,TRBJ2-5,.
CASSLYIQNGAQYF,TGTGCCAGCAGTTTGTACATTCAAAACGGGGCCCAGTACTTC,TRBV12-3/TRBV12-4,.,TRBJ2-7,.
CSATLLAGNEQFF,TGCAGTGCTACGCTGCTAGCGGGGAATGAGCAGTTCTTC,TRBV20-1,TRBD2,TRBJ2-1,.
CASSHRGQPYEQYF,TGTGCCAGCAGTCACCGGGGGCAGCCCTACGAGCAGTACTTC,TRBV28,.,TRBJ2-7,few
CASSQDIWGTAEKLFF,TGTGCCAGCAGCCAAGATATCTGGGGGACAGCGGAAAAACTGTTTTTT,TRBV4-2,TRBD1,TRBJ1-4,few
CASLTQGSPLHF,TGTGCCAGTCTTACACAGGGCTCACCCCTCCACTTT,TRBV28,.,TRBJ1-6,few
CASSPESWVLRGQYF,TGTGCCAGCAGCCCGGAGTCGTGGGTCCTAAGGGGCCAGTACTTC,TRBV7-2,.,TRBJ2-5,few